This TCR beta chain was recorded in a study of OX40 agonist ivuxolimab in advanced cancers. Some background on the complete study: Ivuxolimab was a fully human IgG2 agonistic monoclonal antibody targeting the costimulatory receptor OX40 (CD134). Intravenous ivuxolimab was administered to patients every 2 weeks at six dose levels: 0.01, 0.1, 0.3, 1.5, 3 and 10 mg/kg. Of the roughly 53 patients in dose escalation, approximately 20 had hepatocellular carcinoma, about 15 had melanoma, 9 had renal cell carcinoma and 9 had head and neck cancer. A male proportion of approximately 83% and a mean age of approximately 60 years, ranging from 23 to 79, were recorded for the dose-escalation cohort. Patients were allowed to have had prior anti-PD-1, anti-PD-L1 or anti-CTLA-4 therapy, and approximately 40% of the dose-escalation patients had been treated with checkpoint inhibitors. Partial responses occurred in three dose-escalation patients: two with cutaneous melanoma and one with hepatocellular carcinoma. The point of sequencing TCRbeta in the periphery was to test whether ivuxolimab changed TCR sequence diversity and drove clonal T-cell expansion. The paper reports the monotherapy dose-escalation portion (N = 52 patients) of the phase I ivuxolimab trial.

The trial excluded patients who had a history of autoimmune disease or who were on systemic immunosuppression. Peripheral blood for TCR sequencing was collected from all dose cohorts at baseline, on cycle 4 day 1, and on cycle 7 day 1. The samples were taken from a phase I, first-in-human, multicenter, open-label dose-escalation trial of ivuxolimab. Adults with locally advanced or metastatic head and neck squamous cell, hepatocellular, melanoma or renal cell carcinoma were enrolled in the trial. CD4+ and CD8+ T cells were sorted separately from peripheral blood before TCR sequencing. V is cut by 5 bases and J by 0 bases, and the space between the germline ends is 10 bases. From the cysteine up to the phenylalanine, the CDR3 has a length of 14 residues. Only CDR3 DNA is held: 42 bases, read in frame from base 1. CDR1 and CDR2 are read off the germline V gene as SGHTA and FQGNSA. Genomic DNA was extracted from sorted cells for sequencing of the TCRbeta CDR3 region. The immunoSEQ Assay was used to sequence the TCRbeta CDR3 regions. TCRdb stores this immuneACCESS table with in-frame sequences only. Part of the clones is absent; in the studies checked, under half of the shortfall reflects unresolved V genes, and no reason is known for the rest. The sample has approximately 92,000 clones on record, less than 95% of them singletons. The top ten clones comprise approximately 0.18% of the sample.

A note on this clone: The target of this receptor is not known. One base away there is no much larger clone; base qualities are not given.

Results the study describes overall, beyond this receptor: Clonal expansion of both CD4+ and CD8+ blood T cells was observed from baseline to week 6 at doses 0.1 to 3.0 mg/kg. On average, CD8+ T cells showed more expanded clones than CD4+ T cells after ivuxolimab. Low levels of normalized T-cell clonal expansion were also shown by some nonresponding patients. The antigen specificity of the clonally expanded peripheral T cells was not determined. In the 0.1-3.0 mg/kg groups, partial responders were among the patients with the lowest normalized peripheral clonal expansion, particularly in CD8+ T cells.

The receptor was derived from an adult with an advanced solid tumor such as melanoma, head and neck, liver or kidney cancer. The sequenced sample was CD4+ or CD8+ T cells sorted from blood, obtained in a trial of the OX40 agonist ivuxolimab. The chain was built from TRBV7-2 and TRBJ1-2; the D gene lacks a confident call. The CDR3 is CASSRRTANYGYTF. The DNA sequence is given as TGTGCCAGCAGCCGCCGGACGGCTAACTATGGCTACACCTTC. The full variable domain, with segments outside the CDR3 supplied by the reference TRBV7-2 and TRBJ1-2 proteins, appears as GAGVSQSPSNKVTEKGKDVELRCDPISGHTALYWYRQSLGQGLEFLIYFQGNSAPDKSGLPSDRFSAERTGGSVSTLTIQRTQQEDSAVYLCASSRRTANYGYTFGSGTRLTVV.